The next 25 T cell receptor beta chains were all read from a single sample in a study of neurological immune-mediated disorders. TCRdb re-called the 5' RACE reads through MiXCR, storing one row per CDR3 protein. The sample yields about 74,000 distinct CDR3 sequences, 5.2% seen once. The sample taken for sequencing was PBMCs. The receptors derive from a man between 18 and 35 years old with multiple sclerosis.

The chain recombines TRBV6-1 with TRBJ1-2, with 10 positions matching TRBD1. Germline assignment: CDR1 MNHNS and CDR2 SASEGT. There are 17 residues in the CDR3. J lost 2 bases, V lost 1 base, and 7 bases had no gene match. CDR3 loop: CASSEEGTGATNYGYTF. The CDR3 DNA sequence: TGTGCCAGCAGTGAAGAAGGGACAGGGGCAACAAACTATGGCTACACCTTC.

This clonotype was seen at least ten times. The chain is built from TRBV24-1 and TRBJ2-1; no firm D call. V was clipped by 0 bases and J by 1 base, with 12 bases between them. The CDR3 contains 17 residues. The germline CDR1 and CDR2 sequences are KGHDR and SFDVKD. Here the CDR3 reads CATSDLGLGASYNEQFF. The DNA of the CDR3 is TGTGCCACCAGTGATTTGGGGTTAGGAGCGTCCTACAATGAGCAGTTCTTC.

This clonotype was seen repeatedly, ten times or more. The V and J genes are TRBV5-1 and TRBJ1-1; D gene unclear. The CDR3 contains 13 residues. Trimming left V 0 bases short and J 9 bases short, with 12 bases between. Germline V gives CDR1 SGHRS, CDR2 YFSETQ. The CDR3 sequence is CASSLGGREKAFF. The CDR3 bases are TGCGCCAGCAGCTTGGGCGGACGGGAAAAAGCTTTCTTT.

This clonotype was recorded at least ten times. Here the CDR3 reads CASRGTVSGANVLTF. As DNA, the CDR3 is TGTGCCAGCAGAGGGACAGTCTCTGGGGCCAACGTCCTGACTTTC. The J gene is TRBJ2-6, the V gene TRBV7-9; TRBD1 matches at 7 bases. V trimming: 6 bases; J trimming: 0 bases; junction bases outside the gene matches: 2. The CDR3 has 15 residues. Per germline, CDR1 SEHNR and CDR2 FQNEAQ (reference sequence).

The chain has TRBV14 and TRBJ2-3, with 9 bases lining up with TRBD1. Germline loops: CDR1 SGHDN, CDR2 FVKESK. The length of the CDR3 is 18 residues. Trimming took 3 bases from V and 1 from J; bases not matched to a gene: 11. The CDR3: CASSHLPGQGSGTDTQYF. The CDR3 DNA sequence: TGTGCCAGCAGCCATCTCCCGGGACAGGGAAGTGGCACAGATACGCAGTATTTT.

This clonotype was picked up many times. The chain carries TRBV7-2 and TRBJ1-2; TRBD1 matches 8 bases. Looked up from germline, CDR1 is SGHTA and CDR2 is FQGNSA. The CDR3 covers 14 residues. The ends lost 5 bases at V and 4 bases at J; junction bases unmatched: 6. The CDR3 coding sequence is TGTGCCAGCAGCGTTAACACAGGGGGCTATGGCTACACCTTC. Translated: CASSVNTGGYGYTF.

This clonotype was recorded many times. The J gene is TRBJ2-3, the V gene TRBV7-2; 8 nucleotides line up with TRBD1. J was trimmed by 1 base and V by 5 bases; bases with no gene match: 8. The V gene's germline CDR1 is SGHTA and CDR2 FQGNSA. The CDR3 is made up of 16 amino acids. DNA for the CDR3: TGTGCCAGCAGCGCCCGGACAGGGTCCGGCACAGATACGCAGTATTTT. Translated, it gives CASSARTGSGTDTQYF. The whole variable domain, remainder taken from reference TRBV7-2 and TRBJ2-3, is GAGVSQSPSNKVTEKGKDVELRCDPISGHTALYWYRQSLGQGLEFLIYFQGNSAPDKSGLPSDRFSAERTGGSVSTLTIQRTQQEDSAVYLCASSARTGSGTDTQYFGPGTRLTVL.

This clonotype was seen repeatedly, ten times or more. This chain connects TRBV5-1 to TRBJ2-5; 10 bases agree with TRBD1. The V gene end was trimmed by 4 bases and the J gene end by 0 bases; junction bases not matched to a gene: 6. Germline CDR1 and CDR2: SGHRS and YFSETQ. The CDR3 runs to 16 residues. The CDR3, as DNA: TGCGCCAGCAGCCTCAGGACAGGGGGGGACCAAGAGACCCAGTACTTC. This codes for CASSLRTGGDQETQYF.

This clonotype was seen many times. An end of the junction does not agree with germline; a read error may underlie this. The chain recombines TRBV12-3 or TRBV12-4 with TRBJ1-5; perhaps TRBD1 as D (6 bases). The CDR3 consists of 15 residues. In nucleotides, the CDR3 is TGTGCCAGCAGTTTAACACAGGGAGGTATGCAGCCCCAGAATTTT. As protein: CASSLTQGGMQPQNF.

This clonotype was recorded at least ten times. The V call is TRBV20-1, the J call TRBJ1-1; 8 bases fit TRBD1. Trimming took 6 bases from V and 3 from J; bases not matched to a gene: 6. Germline V gene sequence: CDR1 DFQATT, CDR2 SNEGSKA (reference sequence). This CDR3 spans 13 amino acids. The CDR3 DNA sequence: TGCAGTGCCGGGAAGACAGGGGACACTGAAGCTTTCTTT. This encodes CSAGKTGDTEAFF.

At least ten counts were recorded for this clonotype. This sequence joins TRBV7-2 and TRBJ2-1; 9 positions agree with TRBD2. This CDR3 is built from 16 residues. The germline gives CDR1 SGHTA, CDR2 FQGNSA. Germline trimming cut 3 bases from V and 6 bases from J; bases unmatched to any gene: 9. CDR3 bases: TGTGCCAGCAGCTTGTCAGCAGGAGCGGGAGGCAATGAGCAGTTCTTC. Its protein is CASSLSAGAGGNEQFF. The full variable domain, its missing parts supplied by reference TRBV7-2 and TRBJ2-1, is GAGVSQSPSNKVTEKGKDVELRCDPISGHTALYWYRQSLGQGLEFLIYFQGNSAPDKSGLPSDRFSAERTGGSVSTLTIQRTQQEDSAVYLCASSLSAGAGGNEQFFGPGTRLTVL.

The table lists this clonotype with many counts. This chain links TRBV10-3 with TRBJ2-5; 9 nucleotides line up with TRBD1. From germline, CDR1 is ENHRY and CDR2 SYGVKD. V gave up 4 bases and J gave up 4 bases; unmatched junction bases: 7. This CDR3 has 15 residues. As DNA, the CDR3 is TGTGCCATCAGTGGACCGGGACAGGGAAGAGAGACCCAGTACTTC. This sequence encodes CAISGPGQGRETQYF.

This clonotype was picked up many times. The chain employs TRBV7-2 and TRBJ1-1, with D possibly matching TRBD1 (5 bases). CDR3 length: 13 amino acids. The germline V gene has CDR1 SGHTA and CDR2 FQGNSA. The V end was cut by 1 base, the J end by 8 bases, with 11 bases between. CDR3 bases: TGTGCCAGCAGCTTAGTTTGGACACGAGAAGCTTTCTTT. Translated: CASSLVWTREAFF.

This clonotype has a count of ten or more. The gene calls are TRBV5-6 and TRBJ2-1; D unresolved. From germline, CDR1 is SGHDT and CDR2 YYEEEE. The CDR3 has 11 residues. V was cut by 1 base and J by 9 bases, with 5 bases left in between. The CDR3 coding sequence is TGTGCCAGCAGCTTGCAGCGTGAGCAGTTCTTC. Its translation: CASSLQREQFF. Full variable domain (remainder filled in from reference TRBV5-6 and TRBJ2-1): DAGVTQSPTHLIKTRGQQVTLRCSPKSGHDTVSWYQQALGQGPQFIFQYYEEEERQRGNFPDRFSGHQFPNYSSELNVNALLLGDSALYLCASSLQREQFFGPGTRLTVL.

This clonotype appeared many times. V and J are TRBV2 and TRBJ2-4, with D perhaps matching TRBD1 or TRBD2 (5 bases each). Trimming took off 8 bases at V and 4 bases at J, with 12 bases between the two ends. This CDR3 spans 13 amino acids. Germline CDR1 is SNHLY and CDR2 is FYNNEI. The CDR3 protein is CASGLEGKNIQYF. The CDR3 DNA reads TGTGCCAGCGGCCTTGAGGGGAAAAACATTCAGTACTTC.

This clonotype has a count of ten or more. This chain uses TRBV7-2 with TRBJ1-2; the D gene is possibly TRBD1 (5 bases). Germline-derived CDR1 and CDR2 are SGHTA and FQGNSA. Trimming left V 1 base short and J 5 bases short, with 14 bases between. The CDR3 length is 15 residues. The CDR3, as DNA: TGTGCCAGCAGCTTAGTAGAGGGGTTGAGGTATGGCTACACCTTC. It translates to CASSLVEGLRYGYTF.

This clonotype was detected ten times or more. The J gene is TRBJ1-1, the V gene TRBV20-1, with a possible D match to TRBD1 (6 bases). This CDR3 is built from 17 residues. Germline CDR1 is DFQATT and CDR2 is SNEGSKA (reference sequence). V lost 6 bases and J lost 0, with 23 bases in between. Written as DNA, the CDR3 is TGCAGTGCCCGTAAGGGGGTCTCCTATGGTGTGAACACTGAAGCTTTCTTT. Translation gives CSARKGVSYGVNTEAFF.

The sample holds many counts of this clonotype. V and J are TRBV20-1 and TRBJ2-3, with 10 bases fitting TRBD1. Germline V lookup: CDR1 DFQATT, CDR2 SNEGSKA (reference sequence). V gave up 6 bases and J gave up 1 base; unmatched junction bases: 7. The CDR3 extends over 15 amino acids. The CDR3: CSAPRQGARTDTQYF. CDR3 nucleotides: TGCAGTGCCCCTCGACAGGGGGCTCGCACAGATACGCAGTATTTT.

This clonotype was detected many times. V is TRBV9 and J is TRBJ1-2; 7 nucleotides line up with TRBD1. Germline V gene sequence: CDR1 SGDLS, CDR2 YYNGEE. V was clipped by 3 bases and J by 8 bases; unmatched bases: 10. This CDR3 is built from 14 residues. The CDR3 DNA sequence: TGTGCCAGCAGCGGTCCTAGGGGGCCGGGGGGCTACACCTTC. Translating it yields CASSGPRGPGGYTF.

This clonotype has a handful of counts. This may be a read error: a much more frequent sequence differs by one nucleotide. The CDR3 does not end in the conserved phenylalanine or tryptophan, so this is likely a read error. The V call is TRBV6-5, the J call TRBJ2-5, with TRBD1 as a possible D gene (5 bases). Germline values: CDR1 MNHEY, CDR2 SVGAGI. Trimming shortened V by 4 bases and J by 7 bases, and 16 bases separated the two germline ends. The CDR3 consists of 14 residues. CDR3 in amino acids: CASSFSQGLGTQYI. The CDR3 nucleotides read TGTGCCAGCAGTTTCTCGCAGGGCCTGGGGACCCAGTACATC.

Many counts were recorded for this clonotype. This chain uses TRBV29-1 with TRBJ2-7, with D hard to call. The CDR3 has 12 residues. In germline, CDR1 is SQVTM, CDR2 ANQGSEA. Trimming took 2 bases from V and 4 from J, leaving 9 bases between them. CDR3 region: CSVELETYEQYF. Written as DNA, the CDR3 is TGCAGCGTTGAACTCGAAACTTACGAGCAGTACTTC.

There are many counts of this clonotype. The chain joins TRBV20-1 to TRBJ2-1, with TRBD2 identical over 11 bases. CDR3 length: 17 residues. Germline loops: CDR1 DFQATT, CDR2 SNEGSKA (reference sequence). Germline trimming cut 4 bases from V and 8 bases from J; bases unmatched to any gene: 16. CDR3 loop: CSANPSGRSVWGDEQFF. CDR3 nucleotide sequence: TGCAGTGCTAACCCTAGCGGGAGGAGCGTGTGGGGTGATGAGCAGTTCTTC.

This clonotype was found many times. The chain couples TRBV12-3 or TRBV12-4 to TRBJ2-7, with no clear D. V was clipped by 3 bases and J by 2 bases, with 8 bases between them. The CDR3 is 13 amino acids. The CDR3 loop is CASSFSEAYEQYF. The CDR3 DNA sequence: TGTGCCAGCAGTTTCTCCGAGGCCTACGAGCAGTACTTC.

This clonotype has ten or more counts. J is TRBJ2-7 and V is TRBV5-6; D is uncertain. Germline V gives CDR1 SGHDT, CDR2 YYEEEE. This CDR3 region has 14 residues. The V end was cut by 1 base, the J end by 5 bases, with 13 bases between. The CDR3: CASSLRMGWHEQYF. The CDR3 DNA reads as TGTGCCAGCAGCTTGAGGATGGGTTGGCACGAGCAGTACTTC.

This clonotype has ten or more counts. This chain uses TRBV6-5 with TRBJ1-6; D ambiguous. Germline V CDR1 and CDR2: MNHEY, SVGAGI. The CDR3 loop spans 15 amino acids. The V end lost 0 bases, the J end lost 7 bases, and 10 bases lay between the germline ends. Written as DNA, the CDR3 is TGTGCCAGCAGTTACTCGAGATCTTCGAATTCACCCCTCCACTTT. It codes for CASSYSRSSNSPLHF.